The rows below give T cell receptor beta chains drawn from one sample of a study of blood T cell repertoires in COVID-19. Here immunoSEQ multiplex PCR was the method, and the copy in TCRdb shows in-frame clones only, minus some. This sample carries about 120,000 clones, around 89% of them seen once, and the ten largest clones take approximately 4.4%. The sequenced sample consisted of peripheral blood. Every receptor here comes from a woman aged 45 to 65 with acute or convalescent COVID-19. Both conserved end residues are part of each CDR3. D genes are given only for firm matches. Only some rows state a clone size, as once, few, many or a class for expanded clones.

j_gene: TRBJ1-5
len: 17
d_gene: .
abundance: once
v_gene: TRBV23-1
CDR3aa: CASSPRRVPRMDQPQHF
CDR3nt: TGCGCCAGCAGTCCCCGGAGGGTACCTCGTATGGATCAGCCCCAGCATTTT

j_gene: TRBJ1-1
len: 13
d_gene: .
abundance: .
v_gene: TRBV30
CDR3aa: CAWRGGDNTEAFF
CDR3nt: TGTGCCTGGAGAGGGGGTGATAACACTGAAGCTTTCTTT

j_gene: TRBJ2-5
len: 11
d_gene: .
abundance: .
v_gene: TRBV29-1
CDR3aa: CSVGQQETQYF
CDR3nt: TGCAGCGTCGGACAGCAAGAGACCCAGTACTTC

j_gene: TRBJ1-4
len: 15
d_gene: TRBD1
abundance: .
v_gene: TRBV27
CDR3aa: CASSFYRGSNEKLFF
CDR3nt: TGTGCCAGCAGTTTCTACAGGGGTTCCAATGAAAAACTGTTTTTT

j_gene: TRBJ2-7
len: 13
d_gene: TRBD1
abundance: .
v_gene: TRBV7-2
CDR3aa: CASSLGTGYEQYF
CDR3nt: TGTGCCAGCAGCTTGGGGACAGGATACGAGCAGTACTTC

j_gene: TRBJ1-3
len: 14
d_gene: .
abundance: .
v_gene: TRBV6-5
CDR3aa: CASSYLDNQNTIYF
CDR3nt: TGTGCCAGCAGTTATTTAGACAACCAAAACACCATATATTTT

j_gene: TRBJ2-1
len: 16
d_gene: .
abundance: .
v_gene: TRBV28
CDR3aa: CASNTGPGSSYNEQFF
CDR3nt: TGTGCCAGCAATACCGGCCCGGGAAGCTCCTACAATGAGCAGTTCTTC

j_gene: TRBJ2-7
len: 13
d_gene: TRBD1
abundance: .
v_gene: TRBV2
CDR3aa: CASSPGQYYEQYF
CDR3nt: TGTGCCAGCAGTCCGGGACAGTACTACGAGCAGTACTTC

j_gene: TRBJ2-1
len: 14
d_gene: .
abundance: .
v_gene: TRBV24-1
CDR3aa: CATSDKYRTNEQFF
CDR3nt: TGTGCCACCAGTGATAAATACAGGACCAATGAGCAGTTCTTC

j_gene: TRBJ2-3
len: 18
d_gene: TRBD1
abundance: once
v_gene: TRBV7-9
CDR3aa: CASSGKQSVGQGADTQYF
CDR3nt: TGTGCCAGCAGCGGTAAACAAAGTGTGGGACAGGGGGCAGATACGCAGTATTTT

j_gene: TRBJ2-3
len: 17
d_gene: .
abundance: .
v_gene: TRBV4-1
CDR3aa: CASSQVLRDTHTDTQYF
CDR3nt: TGCGCCAGCAGCCAAGTTTTACGCGACACCCACACAGATACGCAGTATTTT